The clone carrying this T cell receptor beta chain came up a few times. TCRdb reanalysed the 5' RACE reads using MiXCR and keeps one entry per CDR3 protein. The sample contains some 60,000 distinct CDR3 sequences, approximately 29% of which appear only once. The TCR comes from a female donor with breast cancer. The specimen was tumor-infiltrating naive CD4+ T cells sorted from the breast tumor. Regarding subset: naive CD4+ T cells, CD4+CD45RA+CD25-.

The CDR3 DNA follows: TGTGCCAGCAGAGCAAATGGACAGCAGAGCGAAAAACTGTTTTTT. It specifies CASRANGQQSEKLFF. The V call is TRBV6-1, the J call TRBJ1-4, with D perhaps TRBD1 (6 bases). V shed 6 bases and J shed 8 bases, with 19 bases lying between them. The CDR3 is 15 residues long. Germline V lookup: CDR1 MNHNS, CDR2 SASEGT.